This T cell receptor (beta chain) was sequenced in a study of shared clonotypes between healthy human individuals. Study summary: Ranging from 18 to 49 in age, donors were two women and a few men. The plates for each donor numbered three CD4 naive, three CD4 memory, two CD8 naive and one CD8 memory.

The CDR3 has 16 amino acids. Trimming took off 0 bases at V and 7 bases at J, with 17 bases between the two ends. CDR1 is SGHRS, CDR2 YFSETQ, per germline. In the study's own analysis: Filtering was not the same, since immunoSEQ gave junction-only sequences without quality scores. Sequenced by immunoSEQ multiplex PCR; TCRdb stores in-frame clones only, minus some. The DNA gave D and trimming, while V, J and clone size come from that table. The sample lists roughly 1,100,000 clones, about 76% occurring once. The receptor's source is a man younger than 30 in good health. V and J are TRBV5-1 and TRBJ2-1; D might be TRBD1 (5 bases). Sequenced input: memory CD4+ T cells sorted from blood. The subset denotes: CD45RA-negative fraction. CDR3: CASSLGGQGLGNEQFF. The CDR3 region has the DNA TGCGCCAGCAGCTTGGGGGGTCAGGGTCTTGGGAATGAGCAGTTCTTC.